What follows are 15 T cell receptor beta chains derived from one specimen sequenced in a study of T cell repertoires in cytomegalovirus infection (dated by TCRdb to 2018 to 2020). Sequencing instrument: Illumina HiSeq 1500. TCRdb took the public reads, trimmed them with fastp at Q25, ran MiXCR for clone calling and kept in-frame beta chains. When rows share a CDR3 protein, they turn into one entry using the most common DNA and genes. Counted in this sample were around 300,000 distinct CDR3 sequences; around 20% of them appeared once. In total, the top ten clones hold roughly 20% of the sample. The treatment or condition label here, explained by the study, means: in vitro stimulation with specific CMV peptide epitopes to enrich CMV-specific T cells. These receptors are not linked to any known antigen. Sample: cultured PBMCs, taken from culture after CMV antigen stimulation. The receptors originated from a human donor in good health (CMV status not recorded). Some clones in this sample may be carry-over from other donors' samples.

The chain links TRBV7-4 to TRBJ2-7; weak D call: TRBD2 (6 bases). Germline V CDR1 and CDR2: SGHVT, SQSDAQ. V dropped 2 bases and J dropped 5 bases, with 10 bases sitting between them. This CDR3 spans 13 amino acids. The CDR3 DNA reads as TGTGCCAGCAGCTTATCAGCGGGCCACGAGCAGTACTTC. Translating it yields CASSLSAGHEQYF.

This clonotype was picked up a small number of times. The CDR3 loop reads CASSHDSGNTIYF. For the CDR3, the DNA is TGTGCCAGCAGTCATGACTCTGGAAACACCATATATTTT. V usage is TRBV6-5 and J usage is TRBJ1-3; D ambiguous. This CDR3 has 13 residues. CDR1 is MNHEY, CDR2 SVGAGI, per germline. Trimming took 5 bases from V and 0 from J, leaving 5 bases between them.

The sample holds many counts of this clonotype. The chain couples TRBV4-3 to TRBJ2-3, with 14 positions matching TRBD2. The CDR3 length is 13 residues. The junction had 2 bases not matched to a gene; V was cut back by 4 bases and J by 11 bases. Germline CDR1 and CDR2: LGHNA and YSLEER. The DNA of the CDR3 is TGCGCCAGCAGCCCCGGACTAGCGGGAGGGCAGTATTTT. This codes for CASSPGLAGGQYF.

The chain is built from TRBV6-5 and TRBJ2-5, with unresolved D. The germline V and J ends were trimmed by 5 bases and 3 bases, with 7 bases remaining between them. This CDR3 comprises 12 residues. Germline loops: CDR1 MNHEY, CDR2 SVGAGI. The CDR3 DNA reads as TGTGCCAGCAGTGGGTACGAAGAGACCCAGTACTTC. The encoded protein is CASSGYEETQYF.

This clonotype was observed a few times. CDR3 bases: TGTGCCAGCAGCTTATCCCCCGGAATCACCAATGAGCAGTTCTTC. Protein sequence: CASSLSPGITNEQFF. The chain employs TRBV7-6 and TRBJ2-1; D uncertain. CDR1 and CDR2 from the germline V gene are SGHVS and FNYEAQ. The V gene lost 2 bases and the J gene lost 6 bases, with 14 bases spanning the gap. The CDR3 runs to 15 residues.

Only a few counts were recorded for this clonotype. The chain carries TRBV11-2 and TRBJ1-1; D is ambiguous. Trimming left V 3 bases short and J 3 bases short, with 11 bases between. CDR1 and CDR2 from the germline V gene are SGHAT and FQNNGV. The CDR3 contains 14 residues. The CDR3 nucleotides read TGTGCCAGCAGCTTGAGGATGGGCGACACTGAAGCTTTCTTT. Translation gives CASSLRMGDTEAFF.

This clonotype was detected a few times. The chain recombines TRBV14 with TRBJ2-7; D may match TRBD1 or TRBD2 (5 bases each). The CDR3 totals 14 residues. V was shortened by 0 bases and J by 6 bases, with 12 bases between the two germline ends. Looked up from germline, CDR1 is SGHDN and CDR2 is FVKESK. The CDR3 spells CASSQDYGGGEQYF. The CDR3 DNA reads as TGTGCCAGCAGCCAAGATTATGGGGGTGGCGAGCAGTACTTC.

V gene TRBV11-2 combines with J gene TRBJ2-1; 12 bases agree with TRBD2. The CDR3 consists of 16 residues. The junction had 4 bases not matched to a gene; V was cut back by 5 bases and J by 2 bases. The germline V gene has CDR1 SGHAT and CDR2 FQNNGV. In DNA form, the CDR3 reads TGTGCCAGCAGCAACCGACTAGCGGGAGCCTACAATGAGCAGTTCTTC. Amino acid sequence: CASSNRLAGAYNEQFF.

This clonotype has more than one count but fewer than ten. The CDR3 loop reads CASRMDRESYEQYF. Written as DNA, the CDR3 is TGTGCCAGCAGGATGGACAGGGAGTCCTACGAGCAGTACTTC. The chain combines TRBV6-2 or TRBV6-3 with TRBJ2-7; 8 positions match TRBD1. Germline V gives CDR1 MNHEY, CDR2 SVGEGT. Unmatched junction bases numbered 5, after V lost 6 bases and J lost 1 base. The CDR3 has 14 residues.

The rearrangement links TRBV27 to TRBJ1-1; 8 positions match TRBD1. Germline V gene lookup returns CDR1 MNHEY and CDR2 SMNVEV (reference sequence). Trimming took 5 bases from V and 0 from J; bases not matched to a gene: 8. The CDR3 contains 16 residues. The CDR3 loop reads CASSRLTGAMNTEAFF. The DNA of the CDR3 is TGTGCCAGCAGTCGCTTGACAGGGGCAATGAACACTGAAGCTTTCTTT.

This clonotype occurred many times. The CDR3 coding sequence is TGTGCCACCGGGCCCTACCCGCGGGGGGTCTTCGATGAGCAGTTCTTC. Its protein product is CATGPYPRGVFDEQFF. The V call is TRBV15, the J call TRBJ2-1, with TRBD2 identical over 8 bases. This CDR3 is built from 16 residues. Germline V gene lookup returns CDR1 LNHNV and CDR2 YYDKDF (reference sequence). The trim removed 8 bases at V and 8 bases at J, leaving 17 bases unmatched.

This clonotype was detected ten times or more. This rearrangement joins TRBV7-9 to TRBJ1-4; perhaps TRBD1 as D (5 bases). This CDR3 is built from 15 residues. CDR1 is SEHNR, CDR2 FQNEAQ, per germline (reference sequence). V was shortened by 5 bases and J by 0 bases, with 10 bases between the two germline ends. The CDR3 nucleotides are TGTGCCAGCAGCGTACAAGGGGCAACTAATGAAAAACTGTTTTTT. It translates to CASSVQGATNEKLFF.

This clonotype was seen ten or more times. The chain has TRBV7-6 and TRBJ1-5, with D perhaps TRBD1 (5 bases). The CDR3 has 13 amino acids. Trimming left V 5 bases short and J 5 bases short, with 10 bases between. CDR1 is SGHVS, CDR2 FNYEAQ, per germline. The CDR3 spells CASSRGTDQPQHF. Written as DNA, the CDR3 is TGTGCCAGCAGCCGCGGGACCGATCAGCCCCAGCATTTT.

The CDR3: CASSNNLAGGDNEQFF. DNA for the CDR3: TGTGCCAGCAGCAACAACCTAGCGGGAGGGGACAATGAGCAGTTCTTC. The chain joins TRBV7-3 to TRBJ2-1, with TRBD2 matching 12 bases. The CDR3 covers 16 residues. J gave up 5 bases and V 5 bases, and 7 bases lay outside the gene matches. Per germline, CDR1 SGHTA and CDR2 FQGTGA.

The chain combines TRBV7-2 with TRBJ2-5, with 7 bases identical to TRBD2. Germline CDR1 SGHTA, CDR2 FQGNSA. The CDR3 is made up of 13 amino acids. V gave up 4 bases and J gave up 3 bases; unmatched junction bases: 2. In DNA form, the CDR3 reads TGTGCCAGCAGCTCAAGCGGGGAAGAGACCCAGTACTTC. Translated, it gives CASSSSGEETQYF. Using reference TRBV7-2 and TRBJ2-5 for the parts outside the CDR3, the full variable domain is GAGVSQSPSNKVTEKGKDVELRCDPISGHTALYWYRQSLGQGLEFLIYFQGNSAPDKSGLPSDRFSAERTGGSVSTLTIQRTQQEDSAVYLCASSSSGEETQYFGPGTRLLVL.